The 26 T cell receptor beta chains reported below all come from one sample, sequenced in a study of blood T cell repertoires in COVID-19. The repertoire was sequenced with immunoSEQ multiplex PCR; TCRdb's copy has only in-frame clones and lacks some. Altogether approximately 20,000 clones are present, 65% to 90% being singletons, with the ten largest covering around 67%. The sequenced sample consisted of peripheral blood. The receptors come from a man aged 80 or over with acute or convalescent COVID-19.

The chain joins TRBV27 to TRBJ1-1; TRBD1 agrees at 10 bases. CDR3 length: 13 amino acids. Looked up from germline, CDR1 is MNHEY and CDR2 is SMNVEV (reference sequence). Trimming at V came to 6 bases and at J to 6 bases, leaving 4 bases not matched to a gene. CDR3 in DNA: TGTGCCAGCAGCCCTGGGACAGGGGCTGAAGCTTTCTTT. Encoded protein: CASSPGTGAEAFF.

The chain recombines TRBV3-1 (or the pseudogene TRBV3-2) with TRBJ2-5, with a weak D call TRBD2 (6 bases). Germline V gives CDR1 LGHDT, CDR2 YNNKEL (reference sequence). Trimming removed 6 bases from V and 5 bases from J, with 10 bases in between. This CDR3 has 12 residues. DNA of the CDR3: TGTGCCAGCAGTCGTGGGGGGGAGACCCAGTACTTC. Its translation: CASSRGGETQYF.

This clone was counted between two and nine times. The chain recombines TRBV19 with TRBJ1-2; TRBD1 is a possible D gene (5 bases). Trimming took off 1 base at V and 3 bases at J, with 12 bases between the two ends. CDR1 is LNHDA and CDR2 is SQIVND in the germline V gene (reference sequence). This CDR3 region has 15 residues. The CDR3 bases are TGTGCCAGTAGTATAGGAGCAGGGCGTGACTATGGCTACACCTTC. It yields the protein CASSIGAGRDYGYTF.

The chain is built from TRBV25-1 and TRBJ1-1; 7 positions agree with TRBD1. The length of the CDR3 is 17 residues. The germline gives CDR1 MGHDK, CDR2 SYGVNS. V was pared by 2 bases and J by 1 base, with 10 bases of the junction left unmatched. The CDR3 loop is CASSEGSGRTGNTEAFF. The CDR3 coding sequence is TGTGCCAGCAGTGAAGGATCGGGGAGGACAGGGAACACTGAAGCTTTCTTT.

The J gene is TRBJ2-1, the V gene TRBV7-2; D possibly corresponds to TRBD2 (6 bases). Looked up from germline, CDR1 is SGHTA and CDR2 is FQGNSA. Between the trimmed V and J ends, which lost 2 bases and 7 bases, there was a span of 12 bases. This CDR3 comprises 14 residues. The CDR3 spells CASSLRDWVNEQFF. CDR3 in DNA: TGTGCCAGCAGCTTAAGGGACTGGGTTAATGAGCAGTTCTTC. Drawing the rest from reference TRBV7-2 and TRBJ2-1, the complete variable domain is GAGVSQSPSNKVTEKGKDVELRCDPISGHTALYWYRQSLGQGLEFLIYFQGNSAPDKSGLPSDRFSAERTGGSVSTLTIQRTQQEDSAVYLCASSLRDWVNEQFFGPGTRLTVL.

Concerning this clone itself: A read error may produce the germline difference seen at one junction end. The chain uses TRBV7-2 and TRBJ2-1; 10 nucleotides match TRBD1. CDR3 length: 16 residues. CDR1 is SGHTA and CDR2 is FQGNSA in the germline V gene. CDR3: CASSVAFGTGADEQFF. The CDR3 DNA is TGTGCCAGCAGCGTAGCGTTCGGGACAGGGGCGGATGAGCAGTTCTTC.

The chain carries TRBV6-5 and TRBJ1-6, with 7 bases that match TRBD1. CDR3 length equals 13 residues. CDR1 MNHEY and CDR2 SVGAGI come from the germline V gene. J lost 10 bases, V lost 2 bases, and 2 bases had no gene match. The CDR3 here is CASSYRGQSPLHF. The DNA of the CDR3 is TGTGCCAGCAGTTACAGGGGGCAGTCACCCCTCCACTTT.

The sample holds a few counts of this clone. The chain employs TRBV28 and TRBJ2-7; D might be TRBD1 (6 bases). From germline, CDR1 is MDHEN and CDR2 SYDVKM. The CDR3 length is 14 residues. V was trimmed by 5 bases and J by 5 bases, leaving 16 bases between them. The CDR3 DNA reads as TGTGCCAGCAGTCTCACAGGGTGGGATCACGAGCAGTACTTC. Its protein is CASSLTGWDHEQYF. The whole variable domain, filled in from reference TRBV28 and TRBJ2-7, reads DVKVTQSSRYLVKRTGEKVFLECVQDMDHENMFWYRQDPGLGLRLIYFSYDVKMKEKGDIPEGYSVSREKKERFSLILESASTNQTSMYLCASSLTGWDHEQYFGPGTRLTVT.

This sequence joins TRBV7-2 and TRBJ1-1; D might be TRBD1 (5 bases). The ends were cut back, 2 bases at V and 4 bases at J, with 11 bases in the middle. Germline V gene data show CDR1 as SGHTA and CDR2 as FQGNSA. This CDR3 has 14 residues. CDR3 nucleotide sequence: TGTGCCAGCAGCTTAACGGCAGGGCGCACTGAAGCTTTCTTT. It yields the protein CASSLTAGRTEAFF.

The chain joins TRBV6-5 to TRBJ2-7, with D hard to call. Germline CDR1 reads MNHEY; CDR2 reads SVGAGI. V dropped 5 bases and J dropped 2 bases, with 4 bases sitting between them. The CDR3 is 11 amino acids. The CDR3 sequence: CASSRAYEQYF. CDR3 coding DNA: TGTGCCAGCAGTCGAGCCTACGAGCAGTACTTC.

The chain employs TRBV5-5 and TRBJ2-1; maybe TRBD1 (5 bases). V was clipped by 1 base and J by 7 bases, with 9 bases between them. This CDR3 has 13 amino acids. Germline V gene lookup returns CDR1 SGHKS and CDR2 YYEKEE (reference sequence). This chain's CDR3 is CASSLPGWNEQFF. In nucleotides, the CDR3 is TGTGCCAGCAGCTTGCCAGGGTGGAATGAGCAGTTCTTC.

This chain joins TRBV29-1 and TRBJ2-7, with 9 bases identical to TRBD1. The ends lost 6 bases at V and 4 bases at J; junction bases unmatched: 1. The CDR3 covers 11 residues. The germline gives CDR1 SQVTM, CDR2 ANQGSEA. Here the CDR3 reads CSVGTGYEQYF. In nucleotides, the CDR3 is TGCAGCGTAGGGACAGGGTACGAGCAGTACTTC.

This clone was seen only a few times. This chain connects TRBV11-2 to TRBJ1-1; D unclear. The germline V and J ends were trimmed by 5 bases and 6 bases, with 13 bases remaining between them. In germline, CDR1 is SGHAT, CDR2 FQNNGV. The CDR3 is made up of 13 amino acids. The CDR3 loop is CASSPLRGPEAFF. The CDR3 region has the DNA TGTGCCAGCAGCCCATTACGGGGTCCTGAAGCTTTCTTT.

This clone was seen more than once but under ten times. The V and J genes are TRBV7-2 and TRBJ2-2, with TRBD2 matching 10 bases. The V gene end was trimmed by 1 base and the J gene end by 7 bases; junction bases not matched to a gene: 6. The CDR3 sequence is 16 residues long. From germline, CDR1 is SGHTA and CDR2 FQGNSA. The DNA for the CDR3 is TGTGCCAGCAGCTTAGATAGCGGGGGGTCGGGCGGGGAGCTGTTTTTT. Protein product: CASSLDSGGSGGELFF.

V is TRBV13 and J is TRBJ2-3; D possibly corresponds to TRBD2 (5 bases). The germline CDR1 and CDR2 sequences are PRHDT and FYEKMQ (reference sequence). There are 15 residues in the CDR3. Deletions cut 6 bases from V and 6 bases from J, with 19 bases between. The CDR3 sequence is CASSSPTRGSDTQYF. CDR3 in DNA: TGTGCCAGCAGTTCCCCCACTAGAGGCTCCGATACGCAGTATTTT.

The chain uses TRBV30 and TRBJ1-2; tentative D call: TRBD1 (5 bases). Trimming shortened V by 0 bases and J by 5 bases, and 10 bases separated the two germline ends. CDR3 size: 13 residues. CDR1 is GTSNPN and CDR2 is SVGIG in the germline V gene (reference sequence). The CDR3, as DNA: TGTGCCTGGAGTGTCGAGGGACTGTATGGCTACACCTTC. Protein: CAWSVEGLYGYTF.

The rearrangement links TRBV19 to TRBJ2-5; D may be TRBD1 (7 bases). CDR3 size: 15 residues. Germline loops: CDR1 LNHDA, CDR2 SQIVND (reference sequence). Trimming stripped 5 bases from V and 5 bases from J, with 18 bases between. The DNA for the CDR3 is TGTGCCAGTAGTGTTAGACAGGGTGGAGGGGAGACCCAGTACTTC. Its protein product is CASSVRQGGGETQYF.

This clone was seen a few times. J is TRBJ2-1 and V is TRBV7-3, with 8 nucleotides matching TRBD2. CDR1 is SGHTA, CDR2 FQGTGA, per germline. The CDR3 consists of 15 residues. J was trimmed by 7 bases and V by 7 bases; bases with no gene match: 12. The CDR3 region is CASTQTGGGRNEQFF. The CDR3 DNA reads as TGTGCCAGCACCCAGACGGGGGGGGGCAGGAATGAGCAGTTCTTC.

V usage is TRBV7-3 and J usage is TRBJ2-3, with a tentative D call TRBD2 (6 bases). This CDR3 is built from 16 residues. CDR1 and CDR2 (germline): SGHTA, FQGTGA. The V end lost 1 base, the J end lost 2 bases, and 13 bases lay between the germline ends. The CDR3 sequence: CASSLRGRGDTDTQYF. The CDR3 nucleotides are TGTGCCAGCAGCTTAAGAGGGCGGGGAGACACAGATACGCAGTATTTT.

This chain joins TRBV14 and TRBJ2-1; D unclear. This CDR3 is 13 amino acids long. CDR1 is SGHDN and CDR2 is FVKESK in the germline V gene. With 1 base removed from V and 7 bases from J, the gap between germline ends came to 8 bases. The CDR3 DNA reads as TGTGCCAGCAGCCAAGGACTGTGGAATGAGCAGTTCTTC. Its translation is CASSQGLWNEQFF.

The genes are TRBV6-4 and TRBJ1-2; the D gene is possibly TRBD1 (5 bases). The CDR3 totals 14 residues. With 2 bases removed from V and 4 bases from J, the gap between germline ends came to 11 bases. Germline assignment: CDR1 MRHNA and CDR2 SNTAGT. The CDR3, as DNA: TGTGCCAGCAGTGACAGGGGAGGGTCCTATGGCTACACCTTC. Amino acid sequence: CASSDRGGSYGYTF.

This rearrangement joins TRBV6-5 to TRBJ1-2; no clear D gene. CDR1 is MNHEY, CDR2 SVGAGI, per germline. This CDR3 is built from 13 residues. The V end lost 2 bases, the J end lost 3 bases, and 7 bases lay between the germline ends. CDR3 coding DNA: TGTGCCAGCAGTTACGACACGGACTATGGCTACACCTTC. Amino acids: CASSYDTDYGYTF.

This clone was observed a single time. J is TRBJ2-3 and V is TRBV3-1 (or the pseudogene TRBV3-2); D is ambiguous. Germline loops: CDR1 LGHDT, CDR2 YNNKEL (reference sequence). V was shortened by 3 bases and J by 2 bases, with 9 bases between the two germline ends. This CDR3 has 14 amino acids. CDR3 in amino acids: CASSHSVLTDTQYF. For the CDR3, the DNA is TGTGCCAGCAGCCACTCGGTACTCACAGATACGCAGTATTTT.

The chain is built from TRBV7-9 and TRBJ1-2, with 7 bases that match TRBD1. This CDR3 has 15 residues. The J segment lost 6 bases and the V segment lost 4 bases, leaving 11 bases of the junction unmatched. From germline, CDR1 is SEHNR and CDR2 FQNEAQ (reference sequence). In DNA form, the CDR3 reads TGTGCCAGCAGCTCAGAAGGGGGCAGTCATGATGGCTACACCTTC. Its translation is CASSSEGGSHDGYTF. Variable domain in full (rest from reference TRBV7-9 and TRBJ1-2): DTGVSQNPRHKITKRGQNVTFRCDPISEHNRLYWYRQTLGQGPEFLTYFQNEAQLEKSRLLSDRFSAERPKGSFSTLEIQRTEQGDSAMYLCASSSEGGSHDGYTFGSGTRLTVV.

The chain is built from TRBV6-1 and TRBJ1-2; 7 nucleotides align to TRBD1. The germline V gene has CDR1 MNHNS and CDR2 SASEGT. Germline trimming cut 1 base from V and 0 bases from J; bases unmatched to any gene: 2. This CDR3 has 15 amino acids. CDR3 nucleotide sequence: TGTGCCAGCAGTGAAGGGCAGGGGGCTAACTATGGCTACACCTTC. Protein sequence: CASSEGQGANYGYTF.

V gene TRBV2 combines with J gene TRBJ2-3, with a tentative D call TRBD1 (6 bases). The germline gives CDR1 SNHLY, CDR2 FYNNEI. The CDR3 loop spans 13 amino acids. Trimming shortened V by 9 bases and J by 0 bases, and 10 bases separated the two germline ends. This chain's CDR3 is CARGTTSTDTQYF. The DNA for the CDR3 is TGTGCCAGAGGGACAACGAGCACAGATACGCAGTATTTT.